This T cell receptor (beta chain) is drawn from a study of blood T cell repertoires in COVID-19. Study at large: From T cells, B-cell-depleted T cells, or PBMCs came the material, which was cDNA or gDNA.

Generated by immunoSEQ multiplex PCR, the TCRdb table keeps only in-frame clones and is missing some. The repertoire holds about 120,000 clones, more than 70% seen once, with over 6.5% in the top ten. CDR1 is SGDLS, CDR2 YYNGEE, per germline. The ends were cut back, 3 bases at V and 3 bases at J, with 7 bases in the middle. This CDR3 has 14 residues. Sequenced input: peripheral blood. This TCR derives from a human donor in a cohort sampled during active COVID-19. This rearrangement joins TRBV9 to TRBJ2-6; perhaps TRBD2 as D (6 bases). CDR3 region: CASSASVGANVLTF. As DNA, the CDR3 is TGTGCCAGCAGCGCTAGCGTTGGGGCCAACGTCCTGACTTTC.